What follows describes a single T cell receptor (beta chain). Its antigen remains unidentified. The record has no base qualities; no much larger clone is one base away. These data belong to a study of OX40 agonist ivuxolimab in advanced cancers. Study-wide context: The costimulatory receptor OX40 (CD134) was targeted by ivuxolimab, a fully human IgG2 agonistic monoclonal antibody. Intravenous ivuxolimab was administered to patients every 2 weeks at six dose levels: 0.01, 0.1, 0.3, 1.5, 3 and 10 mg/kg. Of the approximately 54 patients in dose escalation, some 19 had hepatocellular carcinoma, about 15 had melanoma, 9 had renal cell carcinoma and 9 had head and neck cancer. In the dose-escalation cohort, 82.7% of patients were male, and the mean age was about 55 years, with a range of roughly 20 to 79. Patients were allowed to have had prior anti-PD-1, anti-PD-L1 or anti-CTLA-4 therapy, and 30% to 40% of the dose-escalation patients had previously received checkpoint inhibitors. Partial responses occurred in three dose-escalation patients: two with cutaneous melanoma and one with hepatocellular carcinoma. Peripheral TCRbeta sequencing aimed to test whether ivuxolimab altered TCR sequence diversity and caused clonal T-cell expansion. The monotherapy dose-escalation portion (N = 52 patients) of the phase I ivuxolimab trial is reported in the paper. Points the paper makes about the study in general: At doses from 0.1 to 3.0 mg/kg, clonal expansion was seen in both CD4+ and CD8+ blood T cells between baseline and week 6. Partial responders in the 0.1-3.0 mg/kg groups had among the lowest normalized peripheral clonal expansion, especially among CD8+ T cells. Which antigens the clonally expanded peripheral T cells were specific for was not determined. On average, CD8+ T cells showed more expanded clones than CD4+ T cells after ivuxolimab. Low levels of normalized T-cell clonal expansion were also seen in some patients who did not respond.

Genomic DNA was isolated from the sorted cells so that the TCRbeta CDR3 region could be sequenced. The immunoSEQ Assay was used for sequencing of TCRbeta CDR3 regions. Imported from immuneACCESS, the table was reduced by TCRdb to in-frame sequences with V and J called. These copies leave out some clones; in studies compared against another copy, an unresolved V gene accounts for under half, and the cause of the remainder is not known. This sample has tens of thousands of clones in its table, and 80% to 90% of those were observed once. Clones ranked in the top ten supply approximately 33% of the sample. Patients with autoimmune disease history or receiving systemic immunosuppression were excluded from the trial. Peripheral blood for TCR sequencing was drawn from every dose cohort at baseline, at cycle 4 day 1 and at cycle 7 day 1. The samples were taken from a phase I, first-in-human, multicenter, open-label dose-escalation trial of ivuxolimab. The trial enrolled adults with locally advanced or metastatic head and neck squamous cell, hepatocellular, melanoma or renal cell carcinoma. Before TCR sequencing, CD4+ T cells and CD8+ T cells from peripheral blood were sorted into separate populations.

Germline trimming amounts to 9 bases on V and 3 bases on J, with 2 as the count of junction bases outside the gene matches. From a lookup of the germline V gene, CDR1 and CDR2 are SNHLY and FYNNEI. The CDR3 spans 13 residues, from the cysteine through the phenylalanine. CDR3 DNA only is kept here, 39 bases in frame from base 1. The sequenced sample was CD4+ or CD8+ T cells sorted from blood, obtained in a trial of the OX40 agonist ivuxolimab. The chain is assembled from TRBV2 and TRBJ2-1; a stretch of 10 junction bases matches TRBD2. The TCR comes from an adult with an advanced solid tumor such as melanoma, head and neck, liver or kidney cancer. For the CDR3, the sequence is CASRLAGYNEQFF. Read as DNA, the sequence is TGTGCCAGTCGACTAGCGGGCTACAATGAGCAGTTCTTC.